The present TCR beta chain was sequenced within a study of OX40 agonist ivuxolimab in advanced cancers. The wider study: With a range of roughly 20 to 80, age averaged approximately 64 years, and around 80% were male. Antecedent anti-PD-1, anti-PD-L1 or anti-CTLA-4 therapy was permissible, with 40% having received some. Findings and limits, study-wide: Low clonal expansion, among the lowest seen, marked partial responders at 0.1-3.0 mg/kg. In the expanded peripheral T cells, antigen specificity was never determined.

A note on this clone: Its antigen is still unknown.

Germline V gene sequence: CDR1 DFQATT, CDR2 SNEGSKA (reference sequence). CDR3 length: 11 amino acids. Unmatched junction bases numbered 6, after V lost 6 bases and J lost 8 bases. Profiled with immunoSEQ multiplex PCR; TCRdb holds only in-frame clones, not every one. The sample has fewer than 85,000 clones; around 82% are singletons. The specimen was CD4+ or CD8+ T cells sorted from blood, collected in a trial of the OX40 agonist ivuxolimab. This clonotype was obtained from an adult with an advanced solid tumor such as melanoma, head and neck, liver or kidney cancer. The genes are TRBV20-1 and TRBJ2-5; 7 positions agree with TRBD1. This CDR3 is CSAPRQGTQYF. The CDR3, as DNA: TGCAGTGCCCCCAGACAGGGAACCCAGTACTTC.